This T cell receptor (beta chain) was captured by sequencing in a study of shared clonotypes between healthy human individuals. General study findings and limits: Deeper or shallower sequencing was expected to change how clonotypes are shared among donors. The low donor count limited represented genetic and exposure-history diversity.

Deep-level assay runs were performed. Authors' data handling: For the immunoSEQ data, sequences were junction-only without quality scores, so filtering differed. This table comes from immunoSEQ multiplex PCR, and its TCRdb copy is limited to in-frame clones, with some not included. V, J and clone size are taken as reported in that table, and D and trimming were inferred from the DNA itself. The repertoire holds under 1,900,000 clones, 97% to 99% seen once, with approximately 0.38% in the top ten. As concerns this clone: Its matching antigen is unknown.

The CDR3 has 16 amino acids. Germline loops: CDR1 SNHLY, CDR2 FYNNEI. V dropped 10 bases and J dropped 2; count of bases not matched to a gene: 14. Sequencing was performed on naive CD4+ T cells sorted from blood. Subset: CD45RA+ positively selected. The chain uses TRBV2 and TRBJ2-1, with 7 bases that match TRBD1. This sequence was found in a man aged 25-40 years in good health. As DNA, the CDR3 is TGTGCCACTCGGCCTCAGACAGGGATGACCTACAATGAGCAGTTCTTC. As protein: CATRPQTGMTYNEQFF. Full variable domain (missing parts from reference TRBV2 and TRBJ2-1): EPEVTQTPSHQVTQMGQEVILRCVPISNHLYFYWYRQILGQKVEFLVSFYNNEISEKSEIFDDQFSVERPDGSNFTLKIRSTKLEDSAMYFCATRPQTGMTYNEQFFGPGTRLTVL.